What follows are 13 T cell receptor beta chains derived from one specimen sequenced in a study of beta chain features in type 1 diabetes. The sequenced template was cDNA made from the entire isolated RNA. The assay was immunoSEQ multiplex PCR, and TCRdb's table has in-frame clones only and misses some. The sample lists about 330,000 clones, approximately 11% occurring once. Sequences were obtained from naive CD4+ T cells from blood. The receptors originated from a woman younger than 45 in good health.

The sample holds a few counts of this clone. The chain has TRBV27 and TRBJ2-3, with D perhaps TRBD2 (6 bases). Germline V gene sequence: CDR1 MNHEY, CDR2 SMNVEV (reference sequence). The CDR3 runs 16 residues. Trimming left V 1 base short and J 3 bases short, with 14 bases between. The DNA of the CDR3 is TGTGCCAGCAGTTTATGGTCGGGAGTGGTAACAGATACGCAGTATTTT. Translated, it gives CASSLWSGVVTDTQYF.

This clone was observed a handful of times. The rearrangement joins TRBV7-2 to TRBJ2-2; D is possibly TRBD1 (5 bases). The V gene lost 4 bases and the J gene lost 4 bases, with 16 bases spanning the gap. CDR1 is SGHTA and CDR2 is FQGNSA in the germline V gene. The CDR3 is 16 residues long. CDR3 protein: CASSYQGSISTGELFF. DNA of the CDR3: TGTGCCAGCAGCTACCAGGGATCGATCTCCACCGGGGAGCTGTTTTTT. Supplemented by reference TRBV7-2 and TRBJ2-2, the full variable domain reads GAGVSQSPSNKVTEKGKDVELRCDPISGHTALYWYRQSLGQGLEFLIYFQGNSAPDKSGLPSDRFSAERTGGSVSTLTIQRTQQEDSAVYLCASSYQGSISTGELFFGEGSRLTVL.

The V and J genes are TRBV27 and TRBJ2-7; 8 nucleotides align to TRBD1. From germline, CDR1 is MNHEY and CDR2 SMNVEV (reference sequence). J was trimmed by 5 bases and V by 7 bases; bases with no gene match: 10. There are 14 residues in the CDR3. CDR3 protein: CASKILGQGNEQYF. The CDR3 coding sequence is TGTGCCAGCAAGATACTAGGACAGGGTAACGAGCAGTACTTC.

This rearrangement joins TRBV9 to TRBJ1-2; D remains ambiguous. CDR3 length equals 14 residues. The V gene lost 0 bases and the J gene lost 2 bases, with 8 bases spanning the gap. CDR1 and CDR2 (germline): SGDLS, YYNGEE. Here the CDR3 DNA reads TGTGCCAGCAGCGTAGAGACACTGAACTATGGCTACACCTTC. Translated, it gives CASSVETLNYGYTF.

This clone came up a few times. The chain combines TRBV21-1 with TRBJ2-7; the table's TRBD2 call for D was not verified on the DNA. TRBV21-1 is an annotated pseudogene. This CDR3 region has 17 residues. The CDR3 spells CASSKVDHVTTNYEQCF. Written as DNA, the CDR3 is TGTGCCAGCAGCAAAGTAGATCATGTAACAACTAACTACGAGCAGTGCTTC.

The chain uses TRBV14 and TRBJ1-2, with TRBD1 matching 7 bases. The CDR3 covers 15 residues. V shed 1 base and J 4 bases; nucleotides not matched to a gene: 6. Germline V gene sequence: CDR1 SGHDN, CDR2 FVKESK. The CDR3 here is CASSQVHRGSYGYTF. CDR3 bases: TGTGCCAGCAGCCAAGTACACAGGGGCAGCTATGGCTACACCTTC.

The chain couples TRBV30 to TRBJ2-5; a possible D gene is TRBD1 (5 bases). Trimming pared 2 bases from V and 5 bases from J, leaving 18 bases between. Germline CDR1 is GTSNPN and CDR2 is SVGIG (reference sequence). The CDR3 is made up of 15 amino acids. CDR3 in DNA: TGTGCCTGGAGTACCTACAGGCGCCTGGGGGAGACCCAGTACTTC. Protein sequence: CAWSTYRRLGETQYF. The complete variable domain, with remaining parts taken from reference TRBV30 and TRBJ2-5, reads SQTIHQWPATLVQPVGSPLSLECTVEGTSNPNLYWYRQAAGRGLQLLFYSVGIGQISSEVPQNLSASRPQDRQFILSSKKLLLSDSGFYLCAWSTYRRLGETQYFGPGTRLLVL.

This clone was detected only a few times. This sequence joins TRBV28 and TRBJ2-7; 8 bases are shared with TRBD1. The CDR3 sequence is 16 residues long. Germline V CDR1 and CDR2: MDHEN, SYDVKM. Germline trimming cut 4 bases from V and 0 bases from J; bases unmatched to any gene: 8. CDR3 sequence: CASSSPGQVSSYEQYF. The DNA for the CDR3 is TGTGCCAGCAGTTCTCCGGGACAGGTGTCCTCCTACGAGCAGTACTTC.

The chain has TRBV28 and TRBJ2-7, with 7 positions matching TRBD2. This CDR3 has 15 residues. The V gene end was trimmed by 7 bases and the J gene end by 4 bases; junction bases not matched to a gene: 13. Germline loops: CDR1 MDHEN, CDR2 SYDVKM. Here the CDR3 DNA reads TGTGCCAGCACCCCAGACAGCGGGATGACTTACGAGCAGTACTTC. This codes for CASTPDSGMTYEQYF.

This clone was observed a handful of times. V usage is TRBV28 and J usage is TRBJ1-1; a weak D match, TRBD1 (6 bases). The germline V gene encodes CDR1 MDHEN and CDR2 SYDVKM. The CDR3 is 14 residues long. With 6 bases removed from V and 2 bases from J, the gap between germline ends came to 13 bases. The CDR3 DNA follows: TGTGCCAGCAGCCCGGGGGGCCCAAACACTGAAGCTTTCTTT. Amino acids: CASSPGGPNTEAFF.

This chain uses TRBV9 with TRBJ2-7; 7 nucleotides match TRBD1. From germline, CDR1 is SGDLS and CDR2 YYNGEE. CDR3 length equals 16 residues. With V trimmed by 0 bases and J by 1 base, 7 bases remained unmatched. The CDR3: CASSVGGTAYSYEQYF. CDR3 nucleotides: TGTGCCAGCAGCGTAGGGGGGACAGCTTATTCCTACGAGCAGTACTTC.

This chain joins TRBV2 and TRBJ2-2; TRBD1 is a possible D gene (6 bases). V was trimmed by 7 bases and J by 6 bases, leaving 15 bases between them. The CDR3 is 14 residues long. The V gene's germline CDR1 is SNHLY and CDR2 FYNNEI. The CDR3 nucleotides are TGTGCCAGCACTAAATTATGGGGGCCCGGGGAGCTGTTTTTT. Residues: CASTKLWGPGELFF.

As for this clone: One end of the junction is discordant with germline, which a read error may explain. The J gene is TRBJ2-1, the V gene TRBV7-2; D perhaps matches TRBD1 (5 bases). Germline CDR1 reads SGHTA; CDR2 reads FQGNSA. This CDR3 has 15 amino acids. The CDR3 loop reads CASSVAPRDYNEQFF. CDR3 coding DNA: TGTGCCAGCAGCGTAGCCCCCAGGGACTACAATGAGCAGTTCTTC.